The sequence of this TCR beta chain was determined in a study of response to subunit inactivated influenza vaccine. Study results and caveats: It was suggested by the authors that few new T cells are recruited by each seasonal influenza vaccination.

TCRdb fed the RT-PCR reads into MiXCR, producing one record per CDR3 protein. The table shows some 600,000 distinct CDR3 sequences, with 14% occurring only once. This clonotype was recorded a few times. The antigen is undetermined. Source: PBMCs from blood, taken 14 days before vaccination. The sequence was collected from a man aged 45-65 years who received an inactivated influenza vaccine.

CDR3 bases: TGTGCCACCAGCAGACGAGCGGGGGCACCCTCCTACAATGAGCAGTTCTTC. It specifies CATSRRAGAPSYNEQFF. The V and J genes are TRBV15 and TRBJ2-1; 8 bases fit TRBD2. The CDR3 is 17 amino acids. The germline gives CDR1 LNHNV, CDR2 YYDKDF (reference sequence). V gave up 2 bases and J gave up 0 bases; unmatched junction bases: 6.